This passage covers 15 T cell receptor beta chains from one sample sequenced in a study of CD8 T cells in ankylosing spondylitis. Each CDR3 protein is one row after TCRdb ran MiXCR on the 5' RACE reads. The sample contains under 150,000 distinct CDR3 sequences, around 13% of which appear only once. The specimen sequenced was blood, either unsorted or a sorted T cell fraction (not recorded which). Receptors originate from a female donor with ankylosing spondylitis or in good health (not recorded which).

The rearrangement uses TRBV7-2 and TRBJ2-5; 7 bases fit TRBD1. CDR1 and CDR2 from the germline V gene are SGHTA and FQGNSA. This CDR3 is built from 14 residues. With 1 base clipped from V and 4 bases from J, the junction kept 3 bases outside the gene matches. The CDR3 reads CASSLDRGRETQYF. CDR3 coding DNA: TGTGCCAGCAGCTTAGATAGGGGGCGAGAGACCCAGTACTTC.

This clonotype came up many times. This chain connects TRBV6-4 to TRBJ2-1, with 8 bases identical to TRBD1. Germline trimming cut 10 bases from V and 0 bases from J; bases unmatched to any gene: 17. Germline CDR1 and CDR2: MRHNA and SNTAGT. The CDR3 spans 18 residues. The CDR3, as DNA: TGTGCCACTCCAAACCGGGACAGGAGAATAAGCTCCTACAATGAGCAGTTCTTC. It encodes CATPNRDRRISSYNEQFF.

This clonotype was seen ten or more times. The chain couples TRBV7-8 to TRBJ2-5; possible D gene TRBD1, 6 bases. Germline CDR1 is SGHVS and CDR2 is FQNEAQ. The CDR3 has 16 residues. V lost 0 bases, J lost 2 bases, and 13 bases lay in between. Here the CDR3 DNA reads TGTGCCAGCAGCTTAGCGTTGGGGGCAGGGCAAGAGACCCAGTACTTC. Translation gives CASSLALGAGQETQYF.

This chain uses TRBV15 with TRBJ2-2; 8 bases agree with TRBD1. The V gene's germline CDR1 is LNHNV and CDR2 YYDKDF (reference sequence). Unmatched junction bases numbered 3, after V lost 5 bases and J lost 1 base. This CDR3 contains 15 residues. The CDR3 DNA reads TGTGCCACCAGCGATGGACAGGGGAACACCGGGGAGCTGTTTTTT. Translation gives CATSDGQGNTGELFF.

The V and J genes are TRBV20-1 and TRBJ2-1; 7 positions match TRBD2. V trimming: 0 bases; J trimming: 9 bases; junction bases outside the gene matches: 11. The CDR3 is 15 residues long. CDR1 and CDR2 from the germline V gene are DFQATT and SNEGSKA (reference sequence). The CDR3: CSAREAGVGRREQFF. For the CDR3, the DNA is TGCAGTGCTAGAGAGGCGGGGGTGGGGCGTCGTGAGCAGTTCTTC.

The genes are TRBV5-1 and TRBJ1-3; perhaps TRBD1 as D (5 bases). Germline loops: CDR1 SGHRS, CDR2 YFSETQ. The CDR3 covers 19 residues. Trimming left V 1 base short and J 0 bases short, with 20 bases between. The CDR3 bases are TGCGCCAGCAGCTTGACTTTTGACAGCCGGTCGAGCTCTGGAAACACCATATATTTT. Its translation: CASSLTFDSRSSSGNTIYF.

The chain joins TRBV7-8 to TRBJ2-5; 13 nucleotides agree with TRBD2. In germline, CDR1 is SGHVS, CDR2 FQNEAQ. CDR3 length equals 17 residues. Germline trimming cut 4 bases from V and 0 bases from J; bases unmatched to any gene: 5. The CDR3 region has the DNA TGTGCCAGCAGCTCCGGGACTAGCGGGACCTACCAAGAGACCCAGTACTTC. Encoded protein: CASSSGTSGTYQETQYF.

The rearrangement joins TRBV5-1 to TRBJ2-3, with unresolved D. With 0 bases removed from V and 4 bases from J, the gap between germline ends came to 9 bases. This CDR3 region has 14 residues. Germline values: CDR1 SGHRS, CDR2 YFSETQ. The CDR3 DNA sequence: TGCGCCAGCAGCTTGGGAGTTAATCCAGATACGCAGTATTTT. Amino acids: CASSLGVNPDTQYF.

This sequence joins TRBV6-1 and TRBJ2-4; D perhaps matches TRBD1 (6 bases). The V end was cut by 4 bases, the J end by 0 bases, with 10 bases between. This CDR3 spans 15 amino acids. CDR1 MNHNS and CDR2 SASEGT come from the germline V gene. The CDR3 nucleotides read TGTGCCAGCAGTGTTGGGGGCCAAGCCAAAAACATTCAGTACTTC. It translates to CASSVGGQAKNIQYF.

The table lists this clonotype with many counts. This chain uses TRBV28 with TRBJ2-3; D call uncertain. Trimming pared 2 bases from V and 2 bases from J, leaving 11 bases between. The CDR3 extends over 15 amino acids. Germline lookup yields CDR1 MDHEN and CDR2 SYDVKM. The DNA for the CDR3 is TGTGCCAGCAGTTTACGTCCAGGATACACAGATACGCAGTATTTT. It specifies CASSLRPGYTDTQYF.

The table lists this clonotype with many counts. The chain uses TRBV5-1 and TRBJ2-1; 9 bases agree with TRBD1. This CDR3 spans 14 amino acids. CDR1 is SGHRS, CDR2 YFSETQ, per germline. J gave up 4 bases and V 3 bases, and 2 bases lay outside the gene matches. In DNA, the CDR3 is TGCGCCAGCAGCTCGGGACAGGGATACAATGAGCAGTTCTTC. Protein product: CASSSGQGYNEQFF.

Remarks on this clonotype: A much bigger clone sits one base away, suggesting this may be a read error. The chain carries TRBV25-1 and TRBJ1-1; 8 bases match TRBD1. Germline V lookup: CDR1 MGHDK, CDR2 SYGVNS. CDR3 length equals 13 residues. The CDR3 sequence is CVSSGQGSTEAFF. The CDR3 region has the DNA TGTGTCAGCAGTGGACAGGGATCCACTGAAGCTTTCTTT.

The V and J genes are TRBV20-1 and TRBJ1-2, with D unresolved. The CDR3 has 13 amino acids. V was trimmed by 6 bases and J by 8 bases, leaving 19 bases between them. The germline gives CDR1 DFQATT, CDR2 SNEGSKA (reference sequence). The CDR3 loop is CSADVILGSGYTF. The CDR3 nucleotides are TGCAGTGCCGACGTCATCTTAGGATCCGGCTACACCTTC.

At least ten counts were recorded for this clonotype. The CDR3 reads CASSQESGNTGELFF. The CDR3, as DNA: TGTGCCAGCAGCCAAGAGTCCGGGAACACCGGGGAGCTGTTTTTT. The V and J genes are TRBV3-1 and TRBJ2-2; no definite D call. This CDR3 comprises 15 residues. CDR1 and CDR2 from the germline V gene are LGHDT and YNNKEL (reference sequence). The V end lost 0 bases, the J end lost 1 base, and 6 bases lay between the germline ends.

The V gene is TRBV4-1, the J gene TRBJ2-1; TRBD2 matches 12 bases. The length of the CDR3 is 15 residues. J gave up 9 bases and V 1 base, and 4 bases lay outside the gene matches. Germline lookup yields CDR1 MGHRA and CDR2 YSYEKL. This chain's CDR3 is CASSQATSGRGEQFF. CDR3 nucleotides: TGCGCCAGCAGCCAAGCGACTAGCGGGAGAGGTGAGCAGTTCTTC.